The clone carrying this T cell receptor (beta chain) was seen repeatedly, ten times or more. No antigen is known for it. These data are taken from a study of T-cell memory formation after mild COVID-19. As for the study in general: Among the donors, TCR clusters were largely specific to each donor. Broader study findings: Among CD4+ contracting clones, most were CM and EM, and CD8+ ones EMRA. Clones that got smaller from day 15 to 85 had even CD4/CD8, while clones growing later tipped toward CD4+. What remained unconfirmed was the SARS-CoV-2 specificity of second-wave clones peaking on day 37.

TCRdb reprocessed the 5' RACE reads with MiXCR, giving one entry per CDR3 protein. The data contain fewer than 30,000 distinct CDR3 sequences, roughly 12% of them singletons. The clonotype was recovered from an adult woman who had mild COVID-19 (a few samples of this study predate the infection). Cell type and time point are not known. Specimen: PBMCs or a T cell subset sorted from them (not recorded which).

CDR3 DNA: TGTGCCAGCAGCTCCGCTACAGGGGTTTATGGCTACACCTTC. Residues: CASSSATGVYGYTF. The chain combines TRBV13 with TRBJ1-2, with 7 positions matching TRBD1. V lost 4 bases, J lost 5 bases, and 7 bases stayed unmatched. There are 14 residues in the CDR3. Per the germline V gene, CDR1 is PRHDT and CDR2 is FYEKMQ (reference sequence).